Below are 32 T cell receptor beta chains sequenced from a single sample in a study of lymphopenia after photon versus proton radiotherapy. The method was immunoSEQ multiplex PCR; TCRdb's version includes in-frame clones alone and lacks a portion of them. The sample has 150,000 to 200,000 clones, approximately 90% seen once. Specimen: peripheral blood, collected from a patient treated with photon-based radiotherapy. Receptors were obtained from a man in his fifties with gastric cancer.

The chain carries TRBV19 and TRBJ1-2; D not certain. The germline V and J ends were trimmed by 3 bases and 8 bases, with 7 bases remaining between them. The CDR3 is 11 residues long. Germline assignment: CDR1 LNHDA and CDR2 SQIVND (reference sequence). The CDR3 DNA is TGTGCCAGTAGTATCCAGGACGGCTACACCTTC. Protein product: CASSIQDGYTF.

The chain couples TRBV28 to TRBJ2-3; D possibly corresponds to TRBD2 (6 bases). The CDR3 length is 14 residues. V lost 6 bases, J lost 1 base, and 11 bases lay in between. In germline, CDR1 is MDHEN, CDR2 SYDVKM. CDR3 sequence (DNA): TGTGCCAGCAGCCGCGGAGGGGGCACAGATACGCAGTATTTT. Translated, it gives CASSRGGGTDTQYF.

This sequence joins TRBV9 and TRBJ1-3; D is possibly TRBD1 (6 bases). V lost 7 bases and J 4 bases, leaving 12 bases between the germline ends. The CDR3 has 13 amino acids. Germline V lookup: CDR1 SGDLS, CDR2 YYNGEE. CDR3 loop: CASGGKFGNTIYF. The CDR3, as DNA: TGTGCCAGCGGGGGCAAGTTCGGAAACACCATATATTTT.

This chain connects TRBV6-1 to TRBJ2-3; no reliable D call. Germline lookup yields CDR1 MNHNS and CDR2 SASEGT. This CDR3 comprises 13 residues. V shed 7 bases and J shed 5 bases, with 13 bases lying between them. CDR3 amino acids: CASIARLQDTQYF. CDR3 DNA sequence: TGTGCCAGCATTGCAAGACTCCAAGATACGCAGTATTTT.

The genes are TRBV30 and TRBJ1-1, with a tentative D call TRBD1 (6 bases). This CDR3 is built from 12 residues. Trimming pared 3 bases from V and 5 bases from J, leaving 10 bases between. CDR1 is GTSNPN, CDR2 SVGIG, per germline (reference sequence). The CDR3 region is CAWRRTATEAFF. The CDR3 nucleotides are TGTGCCTGGAGAAGGACAGCTACTGAAGCTTTCTTT.

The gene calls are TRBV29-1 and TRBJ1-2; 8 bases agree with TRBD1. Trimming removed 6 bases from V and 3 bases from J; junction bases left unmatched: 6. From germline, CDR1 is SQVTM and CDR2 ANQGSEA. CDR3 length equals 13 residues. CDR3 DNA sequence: TGCAGCGTGTCGACGACAGGGGACTATGGCTACACCTTC. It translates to CSVSTTGDYGYTF.

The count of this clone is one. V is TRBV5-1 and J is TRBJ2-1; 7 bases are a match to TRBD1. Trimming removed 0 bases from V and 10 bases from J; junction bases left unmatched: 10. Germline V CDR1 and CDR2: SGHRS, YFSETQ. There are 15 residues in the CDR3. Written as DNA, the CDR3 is TGCGCCAGCAGCTTGGCGGACAGGTATACAATGGAGCAGTTCTTC. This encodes CASSLADRYTMEQFF. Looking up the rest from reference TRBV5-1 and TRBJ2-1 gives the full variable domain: KAGVTQTPRYLIKTRGQQVTLSCSPISGHRSVSWYQQTPGQGLQFLFEYFSETQRNKGNFPGRFSGRQFSNSRSEMNVSTLELGDSALYLCASSLADRYTMEQFFGPGTRLTVL.

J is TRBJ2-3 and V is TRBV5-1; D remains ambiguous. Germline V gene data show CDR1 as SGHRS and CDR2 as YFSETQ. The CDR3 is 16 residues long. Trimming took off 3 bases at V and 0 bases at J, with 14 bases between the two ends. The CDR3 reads CASSSLTVASTDTQYF. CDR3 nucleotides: TGCGCCAGCAGCTCGCTCACGGTAGCTAGCACAGATACGCAGTATTTT.

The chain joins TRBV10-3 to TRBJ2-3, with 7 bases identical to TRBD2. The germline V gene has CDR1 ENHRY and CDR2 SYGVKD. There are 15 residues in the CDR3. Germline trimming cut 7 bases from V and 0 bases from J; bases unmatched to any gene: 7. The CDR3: CAITPTGGSTDTQYF. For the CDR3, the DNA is TGTGCCATCACCCCGACGGGAGGAAGCACAGATACGCAGTATTTT.

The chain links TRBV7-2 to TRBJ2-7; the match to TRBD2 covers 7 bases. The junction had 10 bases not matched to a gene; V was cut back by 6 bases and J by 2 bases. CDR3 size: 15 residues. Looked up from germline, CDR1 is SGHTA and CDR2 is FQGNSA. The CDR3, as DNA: TGTGCCAGCAGTAATGGGCTAGCGGCAACCTACGAGCAGTACTTC. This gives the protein CASSNGLAATYEQYF.

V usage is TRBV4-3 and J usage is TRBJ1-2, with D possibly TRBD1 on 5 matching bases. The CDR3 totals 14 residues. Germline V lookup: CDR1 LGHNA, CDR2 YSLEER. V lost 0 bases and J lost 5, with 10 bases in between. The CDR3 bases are TGCGCCAGCAGCCAAGATGCGGGGCGATATGGCTACACCTTC. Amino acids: CASSQDAGRYGYTF.

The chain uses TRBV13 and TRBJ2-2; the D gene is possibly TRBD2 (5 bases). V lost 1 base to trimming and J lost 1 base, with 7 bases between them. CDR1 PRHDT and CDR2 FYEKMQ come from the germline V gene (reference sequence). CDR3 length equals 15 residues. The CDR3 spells CASSLERKNTGELFF. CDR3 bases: TGTGCCAGCAGCTTAGAGCGGAAGAACACCGGGGAGCTGTTTTTT.

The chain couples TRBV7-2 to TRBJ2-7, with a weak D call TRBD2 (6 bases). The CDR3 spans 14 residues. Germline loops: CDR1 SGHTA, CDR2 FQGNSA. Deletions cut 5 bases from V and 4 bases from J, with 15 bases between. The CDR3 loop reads CASSIGTEGYEQYF. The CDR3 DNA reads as TGTGCCAGCAGCATCGGGACGGAGGGTTACGAGCAGTACTTC. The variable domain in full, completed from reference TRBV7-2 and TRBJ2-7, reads GAGVSQSPSNKVTEKGKDVELRCDPISGHTALYWYRQSLGQGLEFLIYFQGNSAPDKSGLPSDRFSAERTGGSVSTLTIQRTQQEDSAVYLCASSIGTEGYEQYFGPGTRLTVT.

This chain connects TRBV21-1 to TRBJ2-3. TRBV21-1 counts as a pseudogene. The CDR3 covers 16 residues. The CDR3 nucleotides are TGTGCCAGCAACACATTAGGCCAACAACCCGAAGATACGCAGTATTTT. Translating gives CASNTLGQQPEDTQYF.

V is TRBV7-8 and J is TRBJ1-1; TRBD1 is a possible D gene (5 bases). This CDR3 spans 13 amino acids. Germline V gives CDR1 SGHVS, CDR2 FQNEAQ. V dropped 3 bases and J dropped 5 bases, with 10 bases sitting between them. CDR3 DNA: TGTGCCAGCAGCTTTCAGGGAAGTACTGAAGCTTTCTTT. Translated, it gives CASSFQGSTEAFF.

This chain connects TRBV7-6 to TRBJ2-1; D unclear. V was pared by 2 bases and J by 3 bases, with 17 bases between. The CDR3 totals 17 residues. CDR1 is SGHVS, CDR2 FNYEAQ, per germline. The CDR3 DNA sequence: TGTGCCAGCAGCTTATCCATTCGAAGGAGTCTCTACAATGAGCAGTTCTTC. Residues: CASSLSIRRSLYNEQFF.

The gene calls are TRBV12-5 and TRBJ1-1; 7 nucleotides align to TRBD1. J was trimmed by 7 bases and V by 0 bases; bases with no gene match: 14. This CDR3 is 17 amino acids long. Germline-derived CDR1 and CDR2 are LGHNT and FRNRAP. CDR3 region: CASGLVLFRGREGEAFF. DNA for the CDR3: TGTGCTAGTGGTTTGGTTCTGTTCAGGGGGAGAGAGGGTGAAGCTTTCTTT.

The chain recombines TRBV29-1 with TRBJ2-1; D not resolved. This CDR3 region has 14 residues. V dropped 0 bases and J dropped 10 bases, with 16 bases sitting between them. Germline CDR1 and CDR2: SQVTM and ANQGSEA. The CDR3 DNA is TGCAGCGTTGAAGAAAGGGTAGTAGGTGGCGAGCAGTTCTTC. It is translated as CSVEERVVGGEQFF.

The CDR3 protein is CASSPRAGGNEQFF. CDR3 nucleotide sequence: TGTGCCAGCAGTCCCAGGGCGGGAGGCAATGAGCAGTTCTTC. The genes are TRBV28 and TRBJ2-1; 8 positions agree with TRBD2. Trimming removed 5 bases from V and 6 bases from J; junction bases left unmatched: 6. The CDR3 is made up of 14 amino acids. The germline CDR1 and CDR2 sequences are MDHEN and SYDVKM.

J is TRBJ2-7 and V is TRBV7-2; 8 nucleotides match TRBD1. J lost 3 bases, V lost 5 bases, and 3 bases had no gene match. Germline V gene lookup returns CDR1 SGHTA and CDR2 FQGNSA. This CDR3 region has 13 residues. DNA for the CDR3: TGTGCCAGCAGCACGGGACAGGTCTACGAGCAGTACTTC. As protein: CASSTGQVYEQYF.

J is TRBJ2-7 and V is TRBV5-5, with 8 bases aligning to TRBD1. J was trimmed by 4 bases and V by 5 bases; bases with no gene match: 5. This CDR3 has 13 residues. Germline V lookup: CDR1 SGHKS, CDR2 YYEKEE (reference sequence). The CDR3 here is CASSGQGRYEQYF. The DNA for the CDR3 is TGTGCCAGCAGTGGACAGGGTAGGTACGAGCAGTACTTC.

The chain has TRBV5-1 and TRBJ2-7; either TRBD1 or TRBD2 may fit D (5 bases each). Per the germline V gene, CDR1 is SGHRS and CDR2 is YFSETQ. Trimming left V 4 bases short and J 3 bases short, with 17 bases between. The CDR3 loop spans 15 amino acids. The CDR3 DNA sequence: TGCGCCAGCAGCCGGCTCCGGGACGGAAGCTACGAGCAGTACTTC. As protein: CASSRLRDGSYEQYF.

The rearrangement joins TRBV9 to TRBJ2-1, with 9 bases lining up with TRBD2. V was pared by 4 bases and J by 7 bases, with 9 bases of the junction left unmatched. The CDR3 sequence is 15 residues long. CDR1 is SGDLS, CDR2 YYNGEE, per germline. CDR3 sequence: CASSPRTSAANEQFF. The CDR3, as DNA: TGTGCCAGCAGCCCCCGGACTAGCGCGGCGAATGAGCAGTTCTTC.

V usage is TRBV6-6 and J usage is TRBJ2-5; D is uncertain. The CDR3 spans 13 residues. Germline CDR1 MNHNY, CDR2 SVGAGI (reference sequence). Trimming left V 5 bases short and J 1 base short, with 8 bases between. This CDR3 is CASSRIGQETQYF. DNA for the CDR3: TGTGCCAGCAGTAGGATAGGCCAAGAGACCCAGTACTTC.

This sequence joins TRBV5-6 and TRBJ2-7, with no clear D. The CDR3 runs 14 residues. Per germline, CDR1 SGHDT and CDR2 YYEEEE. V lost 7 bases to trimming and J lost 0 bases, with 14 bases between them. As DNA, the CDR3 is TGTGCCAGCCTCCACCGCGGTTACTCCTACGAGCAGTACTTC. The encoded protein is CASLHRGYSYEQYF. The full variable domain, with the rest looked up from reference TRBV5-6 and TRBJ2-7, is DAGVTQSPTHLIKTRGQQVTLRCSPKSGHDTVSWYQQALGQGPQFIFQYYEEEERQRGNFPDRFSGHQFPNYSSELNVNALLLGDSALYLCASLHRGYSYEQYFGPGTRLTVT.

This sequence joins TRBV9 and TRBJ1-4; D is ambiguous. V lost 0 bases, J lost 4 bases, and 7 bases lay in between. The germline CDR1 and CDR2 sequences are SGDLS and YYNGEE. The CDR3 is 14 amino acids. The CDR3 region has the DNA TGTGCCAGCAGCGTAGGGACGAGTAATGAAAAACTGTTTTTT. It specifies CASSVGTSNEKLFF.

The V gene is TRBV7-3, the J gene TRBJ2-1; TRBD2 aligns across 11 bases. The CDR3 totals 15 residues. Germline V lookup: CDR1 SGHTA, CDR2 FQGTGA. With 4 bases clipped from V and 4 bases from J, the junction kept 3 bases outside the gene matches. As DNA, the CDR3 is TGTGCCAGCAGCTCGGGACTAGCGGATTACAATGAGCAGTTCTTC. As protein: CASSSGLADYNEQFF.

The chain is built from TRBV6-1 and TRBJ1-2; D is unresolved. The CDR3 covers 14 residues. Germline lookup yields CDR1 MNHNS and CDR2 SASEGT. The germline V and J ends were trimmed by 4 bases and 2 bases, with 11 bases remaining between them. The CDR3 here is CASSALNENYGYTF. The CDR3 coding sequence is TGTGCCAGCAGTGCTCTAAATGAGAACTATGGCTACACCTTC.

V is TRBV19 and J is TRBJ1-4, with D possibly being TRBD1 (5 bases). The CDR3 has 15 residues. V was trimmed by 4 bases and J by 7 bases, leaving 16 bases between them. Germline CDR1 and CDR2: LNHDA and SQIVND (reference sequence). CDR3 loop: CASSTGLGLGEKLFF. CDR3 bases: TGTGCCAGTAGTACAGGGTTAGGGTTGGGTGAAAAACTGTTTTTT.

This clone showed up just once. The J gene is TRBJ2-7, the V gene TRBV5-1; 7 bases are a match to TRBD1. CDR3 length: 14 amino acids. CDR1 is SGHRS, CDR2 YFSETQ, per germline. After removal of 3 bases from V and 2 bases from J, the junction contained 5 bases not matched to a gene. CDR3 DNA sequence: TGCGCCAGCAGCTCAGGACAGGCGACCTACGAGCAGTACTTC. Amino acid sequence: CASSSGQATYEQYF.

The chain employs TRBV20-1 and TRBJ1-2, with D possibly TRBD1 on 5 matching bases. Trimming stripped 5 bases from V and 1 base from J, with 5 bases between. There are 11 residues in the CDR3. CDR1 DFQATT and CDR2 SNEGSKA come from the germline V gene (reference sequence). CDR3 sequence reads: CSADSNYGYTF. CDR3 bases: TGCAGTGCTGACAGTAACTATGGCTACACCTTC.

CDR3 bases: TGTGCCAGCAGTTACAGGGGGGGAGTCTCTTCTCTTTTGAACACTGAAGCTTTCTTT. Translating gives CASSYRGGVSSLLNTEAFF. V usage is TRBV7-9 and J usage is TRBJ1-1; 8 nucleotides align to TRBD1. The junction had 18 bases not matched to a gene; V was cut back by 6 bases and J by 0 bases. The germline gives CDR1 SEHNR, CDR2 FQNEAQ (reference sequence). The CDR3 has 19 amino acids. Full variable domain (missing parts from reference TRBV7-9 and TRBJ1-1): DTGVSQNPRHKITKRGQNVTFRCDPISEHNRLYWYRQTLGQGPEFLTYFQNEAQLEKSRLLSDRFSAERPKGSFSTLEIQRTEQGDSAMYLCASSYRGGVSSLLNTEAFFGQGTRLTVV.